This TCR beta chain was profiled in a study of cytomegalovirus exposure and HLA in healthy donors. As regards this clone: The antigen remains unidentified.

Sequencing used immunoSEQ multiplex PCR; TCRdb keeps in-frame clones, though not all of them. The table shows more than 300,000 clones, with about nine tenths occurring only once. The study's findings and limits: Whilst most TCR sequences proved rare, a subset of public TCRs occurred across many donors. Through in vitro validation, three CMV-associated chains were shown to be specific for CMV antigens. In the 130 or so validation repertoires, about 95% of cluster scores exceeded 0, per a later analysis.

Germline V gene lookup returns CDR1 MDHEN and CDR2 SYDVKM. Trimming removed 6 bases at V and 8 bases at J, with 13 bases between. The CDR3 is 12 amino acids. The sequenced sample consisted of PBMCs. This receptor was taken from a woman between 18 and 29 years old in good health and CMV-seronegative. The chain has TRBV28 and TRBJ1-1; no reliable D call. In nucleotides, the CDR3 is TGTGCCAGCAGGCGGGAGGAAGGGGAAGCTTTCTTT. Its translation: CASRREEGEAFF.